This T cell receptor (beta chain) stems from a study of blood T cells in healthy people across ages. Isolation recovered at least 6.5 million PBMCs from every sample. The germline V gene encodes CDR1 DFQATT and CDR2 SNEGSKA (reference sequence). CDR3 length equals 13 residues. Trimming removed 5 bases from V and 1 base from J; junction bases left unmatched: 3. Regarding this clonotype: Its antigen is currently unknown.

Primers used in a second PCR of roughly 7 to 11 cycles were a sample-barcoded 5' primer and a J-beta primer mix. Every single cDNA molecule received a tag from a template-switch adaptor with 12 random nucleotides. Via MiXCR, TCRdb re-called the 5' RACE reads, giving one row per CDR3 protein. The repertoire holds about 1.8 million distinct CDR3 sequences, with roughly 52% as singletons. Whole-study findings and limits: Diversity was estimated from one million T cells, and these estimates were considered underestimates.

The TCR comes from a woman between 35 and 50 years old in good health. The chain joins TRBV20-1 to TRBJ2-5; TRBD1 matches 8 bases. Sequencing was performed on blood. The CDR3 loop is CSAQDRVQETQYF. The CDR3 nucleotides read TGCAGTGCTCAGGACAGGGTCCAAGAGACCCAGTACTTC.